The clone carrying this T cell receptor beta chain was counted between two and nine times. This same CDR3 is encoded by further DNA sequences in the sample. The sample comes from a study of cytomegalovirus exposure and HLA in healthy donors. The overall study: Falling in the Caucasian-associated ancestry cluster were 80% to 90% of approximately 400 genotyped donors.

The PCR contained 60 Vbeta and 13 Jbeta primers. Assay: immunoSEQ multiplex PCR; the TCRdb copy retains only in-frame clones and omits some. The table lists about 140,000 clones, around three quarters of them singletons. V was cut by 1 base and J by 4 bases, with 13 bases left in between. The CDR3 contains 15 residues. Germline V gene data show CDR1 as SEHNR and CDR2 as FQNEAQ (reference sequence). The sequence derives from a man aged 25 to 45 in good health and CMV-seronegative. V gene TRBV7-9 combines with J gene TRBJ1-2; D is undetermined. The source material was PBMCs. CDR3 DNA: TGTGCCAGCAGCTTAGGTCCGGGAAGGAGCTATGGCTACACCTTC. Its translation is CASSLGPGRSYGYTF.